These 32 T cell receptor beta chains came from one sample sequenced in a study of blood T cell repertoires in COVID-19. Produced via immunoSEQ multiplex PCR; TCRdb's table is partial and in-frame only. The data show 150,000 or so clones, with around 85% seen just once and approximately 8% held by the top ten. The sequencing input was peripheral blood. These receptors originate from a man in his fifties or sixties with acute or convalescent COVID-19.

This clone was counted a few times. This chain connects TRBV20-1 to TRBJ1-2, with D perhaps matching TRBD1 (5 bases). V was cut by 3 bases and J by 4 bases, with 12 bases left in between. The CDR3 has 13 residues. The germline V gene has CDR1 DFQATT and CDR2 SNEGSKA (reference sequence). This CDR3 reads CSASLGTSYGYTF. CDR3 DNA: TGCAGTGCTAGTCTGGGGACTTCCTATGGCTACACCTTC.

V is TRBV6-1 and J is TRBJ1-2, with a tentative D call TRBD1 (5 bases). Trimming removed 2 bases at V and 8 bases at J, with 12 bases between. CDR1 is MNHNS, CDR2 SASEGT, per germline. The CDR3 totals 13 residues. CDR3 sequence reads: CASSERMGLGYTF. DNA for the CDR3: TGTGCCAGCAGTGAAAGGATGGGGCTCGGCTACACCTTC.

The chain has TRBV9 and TRBJ2-1; a weak D match, TRBD2 (6 bases). Germline V lookup: CDR1 SGDLS, CDR2 YYNGEE. With 3 bases removed from V and 3 bases from J, the gap between germline ends came to 7 bases. This CDR3 spans 13 amino acids. CDR3 DNA: TGTGCCAGCAGCGGGGGACTCTACAATGAGCAGTTCTTC. The encoded protein is CASSGGLYNEQFF. Using reference TRBV9 and TRBJ2-1 for the parts outside the CDR3, the full variable domain is DSGVTQTPKHLITATGQRVTLRCSPRSGDLSVYWYQQSLDQGLQFLIQYYNGEERAKGNILERFSAQQFPDLHSELNLSSLELGDSALYFCASSGGLYNEQFFGPGTRLTVL.

The chain employs TRBV5-5 and TRBJ1-4; 9 nucleotides align to TRBD1. V shed 0 bases, J shed 7 bases, and the junction held 4 bases outside the gene matches. CDR1 and CDR2 from the germline V gene are SGHKS and YYEKEE (reference sequence). The CDR3 has 15 residues. CDR3 nucleotide sequence: TGTGCCAGCAGCTTGGCCGGGACAGGGACTGAAAAACTGTTTTTT. It translates to CASSLAGTGTEKLFF.

V and J are TRBV6-5 and TRBJ2-4; a weak D match, TRBD2 (5 bases). V lost 5 bases, J lost 7 bases, and 12 bases lay in between. This CDR3 is 13 amino acids long. Germline lookup yields CDR1 MNHEY and CDR2 SVGAGI. CDR3: CASSLRRGNIQYF. The CDR3 region has the DNA TGTGCCAGCAGTCTCCGGCGCGGGAACATTCAGTACTTC.

This clone was found once. This chain links TRBV5-1 with TRBJ2-5, with D perhaps matching TRBD1 (5 bases). Looked up from germline, CDR1 is SGHRS and CDR2 is YFSETQ. The germline V and J ends were trimmed by 0 bases and 5 bases, with 8 bases remaining between them. The CDR3 extends over 13 amino acids. CDR3 coding DNA: TGCGCCAGCAGCTTGGCAGGGAAGGAGACCCAGTACTTC. Amino acid sequence: CASSLAGKETQYF.

The CDR3 loop reads CASSLAGQDNEKLFF. The CDR3 DNA sequence: TGCGCCAGCAGCTTAGCGGGACAGGATAATGAAAAACTGTTTTTT. V is TRBV5-1 and J is TRBJ1-4; 8 bases match TRBD1. Per germline, CDR1 SGHRS and CDR2 YFSETQ. CDR3 length equals 15 residues. V shed 2 bases and J 4 bases; nucleotides not matched to a gene: 4.

Concerning this clone itself: The identical CDR3 is also encoded by other nucleotide sequences in the sample. V gene TRBV18 combines with J gene TRBJ1-5, with a weak D call TRBD1 (5 bases). Germline V gives CDR1 KGHSH, CDR2 LQKENI. V was cut by 2 bases and J by 4 bases, with 9 bases left in between. The CDR3 is made up of 14 amino acids. The CDR3, as DNA: TGTGCCAGCTCACCATCGGACACGAATCAGCCCCAGCATTTT. This sequence encodes CASSPSDTNQPQHF.

The chain links TRBV3-1 (or the pseudogene TRBV3-2) to TRBJ1-2; D ambiguous. The V gene lost 1 base and the J gene lost 7 bases, with 13 bases spanning the gap. There are 14 residues in the CDR3. Germline CDR1 is LGHDT and CDR2 is YNNKEL (reference sequence). The CDR3 loop is CASSQGQSTSGYTF. The CDR3 bases are TGTGCCAGCAGCCAAGGCCAGTCCACTAGTGGCTACACCTTC.

The CDR3 bases are TGTGCCAGCAGCTTAGATATGTGGGACAGAAATGAGCAGTTCTTC. Its translation: CASSLDMWDRNEQFF. The chain employs TRBV11-2 and TRBJ2-1; TRBD1 aligns across 7 bases. Germline V CDR1 and CDR2: SGHAT, FQNNGV. The V segment lost 0 bases and the J segment 7 bases; nucleotides outside the gene matches: 6. The CDR3 sequence is 15 residues long.

This sequence joins TRBV30 and TRBJ1-2; 8 positions match TRBD1. The CDR3 runs 13 residues. Germline CDR1 is GTSNPN and CDR2 is SVGIG (reference sequence). V was clipped by 1 base and J by 4 bases; unmatched bases: 2. The CDR3: CAWSDRGVYGYTF. CDR3 nucleotide sequence: TGTGCCTGGAGTGACAGGGGGGTCTATGGCTACACCTTC.

The V call is TRBV11-3, the J call TRBJ2-2, with TRBD2 matching 9 bases. Per the germline V gene, CDR1 is SGHNT and CDR2 is YENEEA. J was trimmed by 7 bases and V by 3 bases; bases with no gene match: 6. This CDR3 comprises 15 residues. The DNA of the CDR3 is TGTGCCAGCAGCTTGTTAGCGGGAGCTGGCGGGGAGCTGTTTTTT. This translates into CASSLLAGAGGELFF.

This rearrangement joins TRBV6-5 to TRBJ2-7; TRBD2 might be the D (6 bases). The V end lost 4 bases, the J end lost 3 bases, and 16 bases lay between the germline ends. This CDR3 is built from 15 residues. Germline V lookup: CDR1 MNHEY, CDR2 SVGAGI. The CDR3 coding sequence is TGTGCCAGCAGTTCCCCTGTGGGGGGTCACTACGAGCAGTACTTC. It specifies CASSSPVGGHYEQYF.

The rearrangement uses TRBV27 and TRBJ1-6; TRBD1 might be the D (6 bases). CDR1 is MNHEY and CDR2 is SMNVEV in the germline V gene (reference sequence). The CDR3 has 14 amino acids. V lost 3 bases, J lost 7 bases, and 10 bases lay in between. The CDR3 region has the DNA TGTGCCAGCAGTTTGGGGGCCAGCAATTCACCCCTCCACTTT. This gives the protein CASSLGASNSPLHF.

The rearrangement uses TRBV6-6 and TRBJ1-1; D may be TRBD1 (6 bases). The germline V gene has CDR1 MNHNY and CDR2 SVGAGI (reference sequence). Trimming stripped 2 bases from V and 4 bases from J, with 14 bases between. The CDR3 is 15 amino acids. The CDR3 nucleotides are TGTGCCAGCAGTTACCAGGACAGTAGAGGCACTGAAGCTTTCTTT. Its translation is CASSYQDSRGTEAFF.

As for this clone: A junction boundary mismatches the germline segment, possibly from a read error. The chain links TRBV6-5 to TRBJ1-5; D is ambiguous. The CDR3 length is 11 residues. CDR1 is MNHEY and CDR2 is SVGAGI in the germline V gene. As DNA, the CDR3 is TGTGCCAGCAGTGACTCCGGTCCCCAGCATTTT. This translates into CASSDSGPQHF.

This clone has just a few counts. This chain uses TRBV28 with TRBJ1-3; 8 nucleotides line up with TRBD1. The CDR3 runs to 13 residues. CDR1 MDHEN and CDR2 SYDVKM come from the germline V gene. Losses at the gene ends were 7 bases for V and 4 bases for J; bases not matched to a gene: 3. As DNA, the CDR3 is TGTGCCAGCATCGACAGGGGCGGAAACACCATATATTTT. It specifies CASIDRGGNTIYF.

The rearrangement links TRBV29-1 to TRBJ1-1; D call uncertain. V lost 4 bases and J 1 base, leaving 7 bases between the germline ends. This CDR3 spans 12 amino acids. Germline CDR1 and CDR2: SQVTM and ANQGSEA. CDR3 residues: CSVAHGNTEAFF. The CDR3 DNA sequence: TGCAGCGTTGCGCACGGGAACACTGAAGCTTTCTTT.

The V call is TRBV4-1, the J call TRBJ2-7; TRBD1 matches at 7 bases. Germline assignment: CDR1 MGHRA and CDR2 YSYEKL. The CDR3 contains 15 residues. After removal of 4 bases from V and 5 bases from J, the junction contained 11 bases not matched to a gene. The CDR3 DNA sequence: TGCGCCAGCAGCCTCGGGACAGCCGCCCTCGACGAGCAGTACTTC. Translation: CASSLGTAALDEQYF.

The chain employs TRBV20-1 and TRBJ2-1; no clear D gene. The ends were cut back, 3 bases at V and 7 bases at J, with 7 bases in the middle. This CDR3 has 11 amino acids. Germline V gives CDR1 DFQATT, CDR2 SNEGSKA (reference sequence). CDR3 DNA: TGCAGTGCTAGCAGTCAGAATGAGCAGTTCTTC. Translation: CSASSQNEQFF.

The V and J genes are TRBV7-9 and TRBJ2-3; 14 nucleotides agree with TRBD2. With 5 bases clipped from V and 4 bases from J, the junction kept 11 bases outside the gene matches. CDR3 length: 18 residues. CDR1 is SEHNR and CDR2 is FQNEAQ in the germline V gene (reference sequence). The CDR3 DNA reads TGTGCCAGCAGCCCACGACTGGGACTAGCGGGAGCGGCAGATACGCAGTATTTT. It yields the protein CASSPRLGLAGAADTQYF.

The chain is built from TRBV28 and TRBJ2-7, with 8 bases matching TRBD2. This CDR3 region has 15 residues. J was trimmed by 4 bases and V by 5 bases; bases with no gene match: 10. Germline V gene data show CDR1 as MDHEN and CDR2 as SYDVKM. The CDR3 coding sequence is TGTGCCAGCAGTATACCCGGGACTAGTCGTTACGAGCAGTACTTC. Translated: CASSIPGTSRYEQYF.

This chain connects TRBV30 to TRBJ1-1; D is unresolved. The CDR3 spans 11 residues. Trimming removed 4 bases at V and 7 bases at J, with 10 bases between. Germline values: CDR1 GTSNPN, CDR2 SVGIG (reference sequence). The CDR3 sequence: CAWNEANEAFF. The CDR3, as DNA: TGTGCCTGGAATGAAGCGAATGAAGCTTTCTTT.

The chain couples TRBV28 to TRBJ2-7; TRBD1 agrees at 9 bases. The junction had 6 bases not matched to a gene; V was cut back by 6 bases and J by 0 bases. This CDR3 comprises 15 residues. Looked up from germline, CDR1 is MDHEN and CDR2 is SYDVKM. The CDR3 here is CASRGTGHVSYEQYF. Written as DNA, the CDR3 is TGTGCCAGCAGAGGGACAGGGCATGTCTCCTACGAGCAGTACTTC. Together with reference TRBV28 and TRBJ2-7, the CDR3 gives the full variable domain: DVKVTQSSRYLVKRTGEKVFLECVQDMDHENMFWYRQDPGLGLRLIYFSYDVKMKEKGDIPEGYSVSREKKERFSLILESASTNQTSMYLCASRGTGHVSYEQYFGPGTRLTVT.

The sample holds one count of this clone. The gene calls are TRBV18 and TRBJ1-2; 7 nucleotides align to TRBD1. This CDR3 is built from 15 residues. The V segment lost 3 bases and the J segment 2 bases; nucleotides outside the gene matches: 6. From germline, CDR1 is KGHSH and CDR2 LQKENI. CDR3: CASSPGTALNYGYTF. In DNA form, the CDR3 reads TGTGCCAGCTCACCCGGGACAGCTCTAAACTATGGCTACACCTTC.

The chain carries TRBV3-1 (or the pseudogene TRBV3-2) and TRBJ2-1, with D possibly being TRBD2 (6 bases). CDR3 length: 13 amino acids. V gave up 3 bases and J gave up 9 bases, with 12 bases separating them. The germline V gene has CDR1 LGHDT and CDR2 YNNKEL (reference sequence). CDR3 in amino acids: CASSHGRGFEQFF. The CDR3 DNA is TGTGCCAGCAGCCATGGTCGGGGGTTTGAGCAGTTCTTC.

This rearrangement joins TRBV5-4 to TRBJ1-2, with D tentatively TRBD1 (5 bases). This CDR3 spans 16 amino acids. Per the germline V gene, CDR1 is SGHNT and CDR2 is YYREEE (reference sequence). V lost 0 bases and J 10 bases, leaving 22 bases between the germline ends. This chain's CDR3 is CASSLGPTRRMGHYTF. Here the CDR3 DNA reads TGTGCCAGCAGCTTGGGACCCACAAGGAGAATGGGGCACTACACCTTC.

This clone was observed a single time. The chain recombines TRBV3-1 (or the pseudogene TRBV3-2) with TRBJ1-2; D might be TRBD1 (5 bases). The germline V gene encodes CDR1 LGHDT and CDR2 YNNKEL (reference sequence). Trimming stripped 9 bases from V and 4 bases from J, with 12 bases between. The CDR3 has 12 amino acids. The CDR3 protein is CASGGGGYGYTF. The CDR3 bases are TGTGCCAGTGGGGGGGGTGGCTATGGCTACACCTTC.

V is TRBV7-9 and J is TRBJ1-3, with no clear D. The CDR3 runs to 16 residues. CDR1 is SEHNR and CDR2 is FQNEAQ in the germline V gene (reference sequence). Between the trimmed V and J ends, which lost 5 bases and 0 bases, there was a span of 14 bases. The CDR3 coding sequence is TGTGCCAGCAGCCTCCCTGACACCAACTCTGGAAACACCATATATTTT. It codes for CASSLPDTNSGNTIYF.

CDR3 residues: CASKGQPGQGATNEKLFF. The CDR3 DNA follows: TGTGCCAGCAAAGGTCAACCGGGACAGGGGGCGACTAATGAAAAACTGTTTTTT. The chain couples TRBV28 to TRBJ1-4, with 12 bases identical to TRBD1. The CDR3 consists of 18 residues. V lost 7 bases and J lost 2; bases outside the gene matches: 11. The V gene's germline CDR1 is MDHEN and CDR2 SYDVKM.

The chain combines TRBV27 with TRBJ2-5, with no clear D. This CDR3 has 11 amino acids. The germline V gene has CDR1 MNHEY and CDR2 SMNVEV (reference sequence). The V and J ends lost 4 bases and 4 bases respectively, with 4 bases between them. The CDR3 loop is CASSSRETQYF. The CDR3 nucleotides are TGTGCCAGCAGTTCCAGAGAGACCCAGTACTTC.

This clone appeared a few times. The chain joins TRBV6-5 to TRBJ1-6, with D tentatively TRBD1 (6 bases). Germline V gene sequence: CDR1 MNHEY, CDR2 SVGAGI. Trimming left V 6 bases short and J 10 bases short, with 13 bases between. The CDR3 spans 13 residues. Written as DNA, the CDR3 is TGTGCCAGCAGAAACAGGGTTGACTCACCCCTCCACTTT. Translated, it gives CASRNRVDSPLHF.